This T cell receptor (beta chain) came from a study of tumor-infiltrating lymphocytes in primary liver carcinoma. Co-extracting RNA and DNA was done with about 20-33 mg of unsorted bulk tissue as input. Without exception, tumor samples held over 90% viable tumor cells. This clonotype was counted between two and nine times. A read error may explain this, as a much larger clone is one base away. Priming with a constant-region primer yielded TCR beta cDNA from roughly 500 ng total RNA. Three rounds of nested multiplex PCR with slightly modified ARM-PCR produced TCR beta libraries. Rounds one and two of PCR, each of 10 cycles, were primed with TRBV1-TRBV30 forward primers and a C-beta reverse primer. TCRdb recomputed calls from the multiplex PCR reads with MiXCR, one row per CDR3 protein. This sample has 95,000 to 100,000 distinct CDR3 sequences, with 65% to 75% found just once. With V trimmed by 7 bases and J by 13 bases, 17 bases remained unmatched. This CDR3 has 15 residues. In germline, CDR1 is MNHNY, CDR2 SVGAGI (reference sequence).

V is TRBV6-6 and J is TRBJ2-1; 9 nucleotides align to TRBD2. The sequence was collected from a woman in her sixties with primary liver carcinoma and hepatitis B virus infection. Sequencing was carried out using liver tumor tissue from sampling region 2. The subset is: tumor region T2, inferior pole. In DNA, the CDR3 is TGTGCCAGCATACCACTAGCGGGCCTCGGGGGTGACCAGTTCTTC. It codes for CASIPLAGLGGDQFF.